This TCR beta chain was profiled in a study of T cell repertoires in cytomegalovirus infection. The study's findings and limits: Dominant in the ex vivo response were TCR beta clonotypes restricted by HLA-C and specific for CMV. Cumulative public TCR beta family frequency identified carriers of CMV plus the relevant HLA.

This clonotype has only a few counts. What it binds is not known. MiXCR, applied by TCRdb to the reads, yields one record per CDR3 protein. The table includes 100,000 to 150,000 distinct CDR3 sequences, less than 9.5% detected once. This TCR came from a human donor in good health (CMV status not recorded). Some clones in this sample may be carry-over from other donors' samples. The sequenced sample was PBMCs.

CDR3 sequence (DNA): TGTGCCAGCAGCTTAGACAGTCTCTCCCCCTCCGATACGCAGTATTTT. This codes for CASSLDSLSPSDTQYF. The chain is built from TRBV5-4 and TRBJ2-3; a possible D gene is TRBD1 (5 bases). V lost 2 bases, J lost 6 bases, and 19 bases lay in between. This CDR3 is 16 amino acids long. CDR1 SGHNT and CDR2 YYREEE come from the germline V gene (reference sequence).